The rows below give T cell receptor beta chains drawn from one sample of a study of blood T cell repertoires in COVID-19. The protocol was immunoSEQ multiplex PCR, while the TCRdb copy is restricted to in-frame clones and leaves out a portion. The table lists more than 200,000 clones, approximately 86% of them singletons. Sequenced input: PBMCs or T cells enriched from blood (not recorded which). Receptors originate from a woman aged 45-59 years who had recovered from COVID-19. Each CDR3 is given with its conserved first and last residue. Each record gives: clone size, J gene, D gene, V gene, CDR3 DNA, CDR3 protein. D genes are given only for firm matches. The listing skips clone size in some rows; elsewhere it reads once, few, many or a size class.

>NA|TRBJ1-2|NA|TRBV7-2
TGTGCCAGCAGCTATTCTTTAGGAGGGATTGACTACACCTTC
CASSYSLGGIDYTF
>NA|TRBJ1-2|TRBD1|TRBV28
TGTGCCAGCAGTCAAGCTAGGACAGGGGGTGGCTACACCTTC
CASSQARTGGGYTF
>NA|TRBJ1-1|NA|TRBV30
TGTGCCTGGAGTGTACGGGTAGGGAGGGATGGTAACACTGAAGCTTTCTTT
CAWSVRVGRDGNTEAFF
>NA|TRBJ2-7|TRBD2|TRBV2
TGTGCCAGCCTAGCGGGAGGGAGGTACGAGCAGTACTTC
CASLAGGRYEQYF
>NA|TRBJ2-7|NA|TRBV3-1/TRBV3-2
TGTGCCAGCAGCCCGACCCTCGGGACTTCGAGCTCCTACGAGCAGTACTTC
CASSPTLGTSSSYEQYF
>NA|TRBJ1-2|NA|TRBV27
TGTGCCAGCAGTGCCGGAGGCTATGGCTACACCTTC
CASSAGGYGYTF
>NA|TRBJ1-1|NA|TRBV6-5
TGTGCCAGCAACATCCCGGGGGCTGAAGCTTTCTTT
CASNIPGAEAFF
>NA|TRBJ2-5|NA|TRBV28
TGTGCCAGCAGCCCCAGCGCCGGTCCGACCCAGTACTTC
CASSPSAGPTQYF
>NA|TRBJ1-1|NA|TRBV3-1/TRBV3-2
TGTGCCAGCAGCCAAGGAACGGACACTGAAGCTTTCTTT
CASSQGTDTEAFF
>NA|TRBJ1-2|NA|TRBV20-1
TGCAGTGGACTTAACGCTGGTGGCTACACCTTC
CSGLNAGGYTF
>few|TRBJ1-2|NA|TRBV2
TGTGCCAGCAGGGGGGAGGCAGGAGTCGATGGCTACACCTTC
CASRGEAGVDGYTF
>few|TRBJ1-4|NA|TRBV5-1
TGCGCCAGCAGCTTGGTTAGCGGGGAGGGGAATGAAAAACTGTTTTTT
CASSLVSGEGNEKLFF
>NA|TRBJ2-1|TRBD2|TRBV4-2
TGTGCCAGCAGCCAGCATATAGGCGCGGGAGTTTTTGATGAGCAGTTCTTC
CASSQHIGAGVFDEQFF
>NA|TRBJ1-1|NA|TRBV5-1
TGCGCCAGCAGCGCACAAGGAGGAGGGACTGAAGCTTTCTTT
CASSAQGGGTEAFF
>NA|TRBJ1-5|TRBD1|TRBV19
TGTGCCAGTAGCCTTGGACAGGGTAGCAATCAGCCCCAGCATTTT
CASSLGQGSNQPQHF
>NA|TRBJ2-2|NA|TRBV9
TGTGCCAGCAGCGTAGGGTTTGCGGTCGCCGGGGAGCTGTTTTTT
CASSVGFAVAGELFF
>NA|TRBJ2-3|NA|TRBV28
TGTGCCAGCAGTTCCCCTTTGGGCGGCACAGATACGCAGTATTTT
CASSSPLGGTDTQYF
>NA|TRBJ1-1|NA|TRBV7-2
TGTGCCAGCAGATACGGAGGGAACACTGAAGCTTTCTTT
CASRYGGNTEAFF
>NA|TRBJ2-3|TRBD2|TRBV7-2
TGTGCCAGCAGCTTCGGCGGGAGCGCAGATACGCAGTATTTT
CASSFGGSADTQYF
>few|TRBJ2-7|TRBD1|TRBV2
TGTGCCGGATCGGGACAGGGGTTCTACGAGCAGTACTTC
CAGSGQGFYEQYF
>NA|TRBJ1-1|NA|TRBV15
TGTGCCACATGCTGGCAGTTAAACACTGAAGCTTTCTTT
CATCWQLNTEAFF
>NA|TRBJ2-6|NA|TRBV15
TGTGCCACCAGCAGAGACCCACAGATCTCTGGGGCCAACGTCCTGACTTTC
CATSRDPQISGANVLTF
>NA|TRBJ2-3|NA|TRBV6-5
TGTGCCAGCAGACCGCTAGCTAGCACAGATACGCAGTATTTT
CASRPLASTDTQYF
>NA|TRBJ2-6|NA|TRBV2
TGTGCCAGCAGTGTTTTCGGACAAGCATCTGGGGCCAACGTCCTGACTTTC
CASSVFGQASGANVLTF
>once|TRBJ2-2|NA|TRBV7-9
TGTGCCAGCAGCCCGACGGACTCGAACACCGGGGAGCTGTTTTTT
CASSPTDSNTGELFF
>NA|TRBJ2-5|NA|TRBV18
TGTGCCAGCTCACCAACCAATGCTAGAACAAAAGAGACCCAGTACTTC
CASSPTNARTKETQYF
>NA|TRBJ2-3|TRBD1|TRBV15
TGTGCCACCAGCAGAGATAGACAGGGGTTTACGCAGTATTTT
CATSRDRQGFTQYF
>NA|TRBJ2-1|NA|TRBV15
TGTGCCACCACGGCGGGGATTTCGGGGCGAAGAGGTGAGCAGTTCTTC
CATTAGISGRRGEQFF
>NA|TRBJ2-7|TRBD2|TRBV6-5
TGTGCCAGCAGAAGCGGGGGAAGCTCCTACGAGCAGTACTTC
CASRSGGSSYEQYF
>NA|TRBJ1-6|NA|TRBV27
TGTGCCAGCAGTTTATCGAAAACAGGGAATTCACCCCTCCACTTT
CASSLSKTGNSPLHF
>NA|TRBJ2-3|TRBD2|TRBV7-3
TGTGCCAGCAGCAGACTAGCAGCCTCGCCGGATACGCAGTATTTT
CASSRLAASPDTQYF
>NA|TRBJ1-5|TRBD1|TRBV19
TGTGCCAGTAGTAAGACAGGGACGGGAGTGCAGCCCCAGCATTTT
CASSKTGTGVQPQHF
>NA|TRBJ2-1|TRBD2|TRBV7-7
TGTGCTAGCAGCTTAGAAGCGGGAGTCCCCTACAATGAGCAGTTCTTC
CASSLEAGVPYNEQFF
>NA|TRBJ2-7|NA|TRBV28
TGTGCCAGCACAGGGGCCTACGAGCAGTACTTC
CASTGAYEQYF
>few|TRBJ2-1|TRBD2|TRBV18
TGTGCCAGCTCACCAGGGACTAGCGGTGAGCAGTTCTTC
CASSPGTSGEQFF
>NA|TRBJ2-7|TRBD2|TRBV5-1
TGCGCCAGCCAGCCTTGGGGGACTAGCGCATCCGAGCAGTACTTC
CASQPWGTSASEQYF
>once|TRBJ2-7|TRBD1|TRBV28
TGTGCCAGCACCCCGAGTGGGTCGGGACAGGGGGCTTTCGGTGGGTTGTACGAGCAGTACTTC
CASTPSGSGQGAFGGLYEQYF
>NA|TRBJ2-1|NA|TRBV10-3
TGTGCCATCAGTGAGTTAGAGAGCTCCTACAATGAGCAGTTCTTC
CAISELESSYNEQFF
>NA|TRBJ2-7|NA|TRBV2
TGTGCCAGCCAGACAGCTAACTACGAGCAGTACTTC
CASQTANYEQYF
>NA|TRBJ2-7|NA|TRBV19
TGTGCCAGTAGTATCCGTGACAGCTCCTACGAGCAGTACTTC
CASSIRDSSYEQYF
>NA|TRBJ2-1|TRBD1|TRBV9
TGTGCCAGCAGCCCCCTCGGGACAGGGTACAATGAGCAGTTCTTC
CASSPLGTGYNEQFF
>once|TRBJ1-6|NA|TRBV30
TGTGCCTGGAGTTTGGACAGCACAAATTCACCCCTCCACTTT
CAWSLDSTNSPLHF
>NA|TRBJ2-3|TRBD1|TRBV25-1
TGTGCCAGCAGGGCGCAAACGGGGCCGGACAGGGCTCCAGATACGCAGTATTTT
CASRAQTGPDRAPDTQYF
>NA|TRBJ2-3|NA|TRBV11-2
TGTGCCAGCAGCTTAGTTGGGAGAGGGACAGATACGCAGTATTTT
CASSLVGRGTDTQYF
>NA|TRBJ1-5|NA|TRBV18
TGTGCCAGCTCACCATACAGTAATAGCAATCAGCCCCAGCATTTT
CASSPYSNSNQPQHF
>NA|TRBJ2-5|TRBD1|TRBV9
TGTGCCAGCAGCGTAAACTTCAGGGGGCAAGAGACCCAGTACTTC
CASSVNFRGQETQYF
>NA|TRBJ1-5|TRBD1|TRBV5-6
TGTGCCAGCGCTTCTAGGACAGGCGGCAATCAGCCCCAGCATTTT
CASASRTGGNQPQHF
>few|TRBJ2-7|TRBD1|TRBV7-9
TGTGCCAGCAGCTCCGACAGGGTAGCACAGTACTTC
CASSSDRVAQYF
>few|TRBJ1-1|TRBD1|TRBV5-4
TGTGCCAGCAGCCCAGGAACGCAGGGGGCTTTGAACACTGAAGCTTTCTTT
CASSPGTQGALNTEAFF
>NA|TRBJ1-5|NA|TRBV4-1
TGCGCCAGCAGCCTCAGGGTCGGTGGCAATCAGCCCCAGCATTTT
CASSLRVGGNQPQHF
>NA|TRBJ1-2|TRBD1|TRBV7-6
TGTGCCAGCAGCTTAGGGGACAGACTGTCCTATGGCTACACCTTC
CASSLGDRLSYGYTF
>NA|TRBJ2-1|NA|TRBV5-3
TGTGCCAGAAGCTTCGGAGTCTACAATGAGCAGTTCTTC
CARSFGVYNEQFF
>NA|TRBJ1-1|NA|TRBV10-3
TGTGCCATCAGTGTTGGGCAGCTGAACACTGAAGCTTTCTTT
CAISVGQLNTEAFF